The 4 T cell receptor beta chains below all came from one sample that was sequenced in a study of blood T cell repertoires in COVID-19. Some clones are missing from TCRdb's copy, which holds only in-frame ones; the method was immunoSEQ multiplex PCR. The sample has 150,000 to 180,000 clones; roughly 84% are singletons. Sequenced material: peripheral blood. These receptors originate from a woman aged 50 to 60 with acute or convalescent COVID-19.

The CDR3: CASSLDQGETQYF. CDR3 nucleotides: TGTGCCAGCAGCTTAGACCAGGGAGAGACCCAGTACTTC. This chain joins TRBV7-9 and TRBJ2-5, with a weak D call TRBD1 (5 bases). The V gene lost 1 base and the J gene lost 4 bases, with 7 bases spanning the gap. CDR1 and CDR2 from the germline V gene are SEHNR and FQNEAQ (reference sequence). The CDR3 extends over 13 amino acids.

This clone was counted once. This chain joins TRBV9 and TRBJ2-7; 7 bases are a match to TRBD1. The CDR3 sequence is 15 residues long. Trimming took 3 bases from V and 3 from J; bases not matched to a gene: 9. Germline loops: CDR1 SGDLS, CDR2 YYNGEE. The CDR3 coding sequence is TGTGCCAGCAGCGAAGCCGGGACAGCTAACTACGAGCAGTACTTC. It specifies CASSEAGTANYEQYF.

The chain uses TRBV7-8 and TRBJ2-5; D is possibly TRBD2 (5 bases). There are 16 residues in the CDR3. CDR1 is SGHVS, CDR2 FQNEAQ, per germline. Trimming shortened V by 1 base and J by 1 base, and 13 bases separated the two germline ends. The CDR3 here is CASSLVSGYIQETQYF. The CDR3, as DNA: TGTGCCAGCAGCTTAGTGAGCGGTTATATCCAAGAGACCCAGTACTTC.

V usage is TRBV29-1 and J usage is TRBJ2-1; 12 bases are a match to TRBD1. CDR1 and CDR2 from the germline V gene are SQVTM and ANQGSEA. The CDR3 is made up of 15 amino acids. The junction had 3 bases not matched to a gene; V was cut back by 3 bases and J by 3 bases. The CDR3 loop is CSVEGTGGVYNEQFF. CDR3 DNA: TGCAGCGTTGAGGGGACAGGGGGCGTCTACAATGAGCAGTTCTTC.